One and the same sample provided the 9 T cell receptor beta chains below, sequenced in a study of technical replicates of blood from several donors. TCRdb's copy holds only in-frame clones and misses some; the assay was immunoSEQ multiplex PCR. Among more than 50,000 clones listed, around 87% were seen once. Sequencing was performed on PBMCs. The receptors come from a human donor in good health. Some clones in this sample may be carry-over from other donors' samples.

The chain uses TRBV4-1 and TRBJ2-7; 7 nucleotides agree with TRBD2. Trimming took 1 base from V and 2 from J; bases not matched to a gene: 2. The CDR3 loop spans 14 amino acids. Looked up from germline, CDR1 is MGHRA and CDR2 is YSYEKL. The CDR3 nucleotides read TGCGCCAGCAGCCAAGGGGCGGGGGCCTACGAGCAGTACTTC. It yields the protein CASSQGAGAYEQYF.

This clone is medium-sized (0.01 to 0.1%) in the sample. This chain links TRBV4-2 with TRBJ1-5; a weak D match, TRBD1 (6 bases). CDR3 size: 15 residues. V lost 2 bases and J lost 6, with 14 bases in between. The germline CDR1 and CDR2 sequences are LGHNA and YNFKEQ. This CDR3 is CASSQNLGASQPQHF. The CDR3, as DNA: TGTGCCAGCAGCCAAAATTTGGGGGCGAGTCAGCCCCAGCATTTT.

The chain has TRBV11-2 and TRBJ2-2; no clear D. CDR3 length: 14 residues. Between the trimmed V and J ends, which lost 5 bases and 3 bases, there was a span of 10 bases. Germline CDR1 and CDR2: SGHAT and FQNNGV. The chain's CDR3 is CASSPKQDTGELFF. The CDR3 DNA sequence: TGTGCCAGCAGCCCCAAACAAGACACCGGGGAGCTGTTTTTT.

Written as DNA, the CDR3 is TGTGCTAGTGGTTTGGGACAGGCCGACACTGAAGCTTTCTTT. It specifies CASGLGQADTEAFF. This chain links TRBV12-5 with TRBJ1-1; perhaps TRBD1 as D (6 bases). Trimming took 1 base from V and 3 from J, leaving 9 bases between them. This CDR3 is built from 14 residues. The germline V gene has CDR1 LGHNT and CDR2 FRNRAP.

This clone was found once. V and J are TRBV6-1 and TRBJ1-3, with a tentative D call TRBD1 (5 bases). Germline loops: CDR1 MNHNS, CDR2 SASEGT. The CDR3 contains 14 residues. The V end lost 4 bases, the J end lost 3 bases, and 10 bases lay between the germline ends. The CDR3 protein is CASSVPGHGNTIYF. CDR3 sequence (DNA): TGTGCCAGCAGTGTCCCAGGGCATGGAAACACCATATATTTT.

The CDR3 protein is CASSPSTGLADTQYF. The CDR3, as DNA: TGTGCCAGCTCACCAAGCACAGGATTAGCAGATACGCAGTATTTT. The chain joins TRBV18 to TRBJ2-3; D perhaps matches TRBD1 (5 bases). The CDR3 spans 15 residues. Germline CDR1 is KGHSH and CDR2 is LQKENI. V was clipped by 2 bases and J by 4 bases, with 13 bases between them.

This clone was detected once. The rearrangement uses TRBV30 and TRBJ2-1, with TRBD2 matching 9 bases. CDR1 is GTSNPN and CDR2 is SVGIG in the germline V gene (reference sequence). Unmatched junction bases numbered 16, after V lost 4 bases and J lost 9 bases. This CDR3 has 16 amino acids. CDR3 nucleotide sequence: TGTGCCTGGATCGGGTTGCGGGAGGGTTTCAGGGGTGAGCAGTTCTTC. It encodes CAWIGLREGFRGEQFF.

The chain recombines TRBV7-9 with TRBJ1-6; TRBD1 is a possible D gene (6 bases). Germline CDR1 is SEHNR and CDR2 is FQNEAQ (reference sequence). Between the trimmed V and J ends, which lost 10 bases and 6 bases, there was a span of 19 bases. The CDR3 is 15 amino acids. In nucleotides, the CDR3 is TGTGCCACTAAGGCTCAGGGGTTAGGTAATTCACCCCTCCACTTT. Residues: CATKAQGLGNSPLHF. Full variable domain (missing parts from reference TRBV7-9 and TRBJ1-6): DTGVSQNPRHKITKRGQNVTFRCDPISEHNRLYWYRQTLGQGPEFLTYFQNEAQLEKSRLLSDRFSAERPKGSFSTLEIQRTEQGDSAMYLCATKAQGLGNSPLHFGNGTRLTVT.

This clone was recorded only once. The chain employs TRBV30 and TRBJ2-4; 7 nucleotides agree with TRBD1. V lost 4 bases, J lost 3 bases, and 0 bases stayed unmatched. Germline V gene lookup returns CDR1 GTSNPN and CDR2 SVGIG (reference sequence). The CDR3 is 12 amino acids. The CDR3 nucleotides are TGTGCCTGGACAGGGGGCAAAAACATTCAGTACTTC. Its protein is CAWTGGKNIQYF.